This entry describes one T cell receptor beta chain. Trimming removed 0 bases at V and 1 base at J, with 7 bases between. The germline gives CDR1 SGDLS, CDR2 YYNGEE. This CDR3 region has 14 residues. The data are from a study of regulatory T cells in long-lasting Graves disease. TCRdb recomputed calls from the reads with MiXCR, one row per CDR3 protein. The table shows about 850 distinct CDR3 sequences, with approximately 86% occurring only once. The TCR library was prepared using RNA isolated from PBMCs. The TCR originated in a middle-aged man with Graves disease. This chain connects TRBV9 to TRBJ2-5, with TRBD2 as a possible D gene (5 bases). Sample: peripheral blood mononuclear cells (PBMCs), taken with antithyroid drug treatment, in newly diagnosed or persistent Graves disease (not recorded which). The CDR3 coding sequence is TGTGCCAGCAGCGTAGGCGGGCTCCAAGAGACCCAGTACTTC. The encoded protein is CASSVGGLQETQYF.